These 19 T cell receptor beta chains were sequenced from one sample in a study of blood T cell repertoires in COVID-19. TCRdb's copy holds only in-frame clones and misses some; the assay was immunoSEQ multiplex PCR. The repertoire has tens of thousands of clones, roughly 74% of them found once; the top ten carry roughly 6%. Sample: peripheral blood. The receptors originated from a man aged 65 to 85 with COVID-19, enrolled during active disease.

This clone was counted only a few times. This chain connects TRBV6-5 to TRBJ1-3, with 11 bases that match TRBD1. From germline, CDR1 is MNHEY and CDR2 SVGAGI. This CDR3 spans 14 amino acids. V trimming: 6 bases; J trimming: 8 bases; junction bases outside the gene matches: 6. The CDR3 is CASSLRDRGDTIYF. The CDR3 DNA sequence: TGTGCCAGCAGCCTCCGGGACAGGGGGGACACCATATATTTT.

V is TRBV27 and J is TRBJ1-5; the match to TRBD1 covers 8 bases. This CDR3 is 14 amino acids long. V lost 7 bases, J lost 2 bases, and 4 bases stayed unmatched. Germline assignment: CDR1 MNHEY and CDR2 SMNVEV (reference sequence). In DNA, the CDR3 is TGTGCCAGCAAATCGACAGGGGGCAATCAGCCCCAGCATTTT. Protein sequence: CASKSTGGNQPQHF.

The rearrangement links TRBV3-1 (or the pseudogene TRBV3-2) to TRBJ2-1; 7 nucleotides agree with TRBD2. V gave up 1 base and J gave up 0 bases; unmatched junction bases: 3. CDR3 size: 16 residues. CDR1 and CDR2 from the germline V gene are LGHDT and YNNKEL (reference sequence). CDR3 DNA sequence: TGTGCCAGCAGCCAAGGTCTAGCGGTCTCCTACAATGAGCAGTTCTTC. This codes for CASSQGLAVSYNEQFF.

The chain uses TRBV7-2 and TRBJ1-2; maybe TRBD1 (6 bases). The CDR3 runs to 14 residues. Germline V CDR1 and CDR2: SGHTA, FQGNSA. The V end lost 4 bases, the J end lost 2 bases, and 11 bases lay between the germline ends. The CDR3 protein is CASSSTQGNYGYTF. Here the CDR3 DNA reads TGTGCCAGCAGCTCCACACAGGGCAACTATGGCTACACCTTC.

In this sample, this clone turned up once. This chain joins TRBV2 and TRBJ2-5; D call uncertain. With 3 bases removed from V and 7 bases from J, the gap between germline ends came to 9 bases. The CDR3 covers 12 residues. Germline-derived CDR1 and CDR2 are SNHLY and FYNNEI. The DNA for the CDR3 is TGTGCCAGCAGTGACGGGTTCGGGACCCAGTACTTC. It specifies CASSDGFGTQYF.

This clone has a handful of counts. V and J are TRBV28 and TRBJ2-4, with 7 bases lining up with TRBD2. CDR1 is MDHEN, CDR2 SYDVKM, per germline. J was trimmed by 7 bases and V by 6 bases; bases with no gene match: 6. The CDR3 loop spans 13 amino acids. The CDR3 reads CASRAGVTNIQYF. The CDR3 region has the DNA TGTGCCAGCAGGGCGGGAGTTACGAACATTCAGTACTTC.

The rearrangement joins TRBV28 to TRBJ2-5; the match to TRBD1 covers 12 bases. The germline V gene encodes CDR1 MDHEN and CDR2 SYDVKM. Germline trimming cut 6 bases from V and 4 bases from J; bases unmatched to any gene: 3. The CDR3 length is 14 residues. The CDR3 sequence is CASRGQGAGETQYF. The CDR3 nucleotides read TGTGCCAGCAGGGGACAGGGGGCGGGAGAGACCCAGTACTTC.

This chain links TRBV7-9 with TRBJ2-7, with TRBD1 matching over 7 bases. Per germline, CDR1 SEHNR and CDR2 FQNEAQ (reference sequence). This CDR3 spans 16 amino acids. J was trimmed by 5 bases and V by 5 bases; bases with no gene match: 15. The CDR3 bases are TGTGCCAGCAGCAACTTACTACAGGGGATCTTCAACGAGCAGTACTTC. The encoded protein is CASSNLLQGIFNEQYF.

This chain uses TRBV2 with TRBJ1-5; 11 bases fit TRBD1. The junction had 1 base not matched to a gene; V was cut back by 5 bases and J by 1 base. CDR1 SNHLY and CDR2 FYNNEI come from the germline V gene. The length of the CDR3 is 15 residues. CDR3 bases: TGTGCCAGCAGTTGGACAGGGGGCAGCAATCAGCCCCAGCATTTT. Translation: CASSWTGGSNQPQHF.

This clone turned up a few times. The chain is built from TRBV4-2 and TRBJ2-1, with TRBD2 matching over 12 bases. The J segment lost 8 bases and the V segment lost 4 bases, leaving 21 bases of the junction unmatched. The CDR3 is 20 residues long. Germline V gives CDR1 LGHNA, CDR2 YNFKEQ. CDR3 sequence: CASSPLGWGLAGQNGDEQFF. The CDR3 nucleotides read TGTGCCAGCAGCCCTCTTGGCTGGGGACTAGCGGGCCAAAATGGAGATGAGCAGTTCTTC.

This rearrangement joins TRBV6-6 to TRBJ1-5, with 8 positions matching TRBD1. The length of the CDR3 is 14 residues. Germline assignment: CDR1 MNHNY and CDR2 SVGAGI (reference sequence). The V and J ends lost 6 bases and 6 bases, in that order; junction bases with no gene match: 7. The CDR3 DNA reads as TGTGCCAGCAGCCTCGACAGGGGAACTCAGCCCCAGCATTTT. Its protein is CASSLDRGTQPQHF.

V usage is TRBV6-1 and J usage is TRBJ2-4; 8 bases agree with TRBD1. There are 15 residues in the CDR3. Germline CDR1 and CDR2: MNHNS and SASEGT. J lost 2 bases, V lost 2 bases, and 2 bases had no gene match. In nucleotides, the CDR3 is TGTGCCAGCAGTGAACAGGGGGCTCCCAAAAACATTCAGTACTTC. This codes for CASSEQGAPKNIQYF.

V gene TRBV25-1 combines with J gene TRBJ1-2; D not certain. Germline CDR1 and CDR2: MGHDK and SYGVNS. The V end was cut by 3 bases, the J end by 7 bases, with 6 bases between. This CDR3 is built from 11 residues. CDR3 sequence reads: CASSENGGYTF. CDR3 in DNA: TGTGCCAGCAGTGAGAACGGTGGCTACACCTTC.

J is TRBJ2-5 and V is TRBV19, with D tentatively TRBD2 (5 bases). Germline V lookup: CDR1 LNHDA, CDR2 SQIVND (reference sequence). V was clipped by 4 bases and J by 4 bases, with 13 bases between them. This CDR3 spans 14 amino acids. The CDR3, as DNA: TGTGCCAGTAGTAGGGCTAGCTTCGGAGAGACCCAGTACTTC. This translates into CASSRASFGETQYF.

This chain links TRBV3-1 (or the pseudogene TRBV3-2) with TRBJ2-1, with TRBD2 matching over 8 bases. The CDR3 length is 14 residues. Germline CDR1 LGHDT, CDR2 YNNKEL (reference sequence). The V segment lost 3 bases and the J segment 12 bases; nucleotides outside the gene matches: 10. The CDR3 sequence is CASSHGAQRGRQFF. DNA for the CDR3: TGTGCCAGCAGCCACGGAGCGCAGCGGGGGAGGCAGTTCTTC.

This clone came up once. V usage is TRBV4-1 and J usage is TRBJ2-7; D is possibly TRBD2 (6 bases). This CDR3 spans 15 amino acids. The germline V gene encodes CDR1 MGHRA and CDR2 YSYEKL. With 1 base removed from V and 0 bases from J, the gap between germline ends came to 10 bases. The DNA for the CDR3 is TGCGCCAGCAGCCAAGGAGGGAGGAGCTCCTACGAGCAGTACTTC. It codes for CASSQGGRSSYEQYF.

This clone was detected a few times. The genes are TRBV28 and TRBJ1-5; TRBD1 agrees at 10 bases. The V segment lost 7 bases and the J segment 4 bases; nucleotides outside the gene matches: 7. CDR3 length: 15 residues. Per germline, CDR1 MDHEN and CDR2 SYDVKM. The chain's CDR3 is CASIYMGQGNQPQHF. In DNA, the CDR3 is TGTGCCAGCATCTACATGGGACAGGGGAATCAGCCCCAGCATTTT.

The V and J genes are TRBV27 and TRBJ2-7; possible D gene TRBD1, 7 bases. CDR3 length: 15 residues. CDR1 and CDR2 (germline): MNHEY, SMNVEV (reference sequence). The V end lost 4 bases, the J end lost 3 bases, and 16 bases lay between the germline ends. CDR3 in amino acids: CASSSGRGVIYEQYF. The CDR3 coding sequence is TGTGCCAGCAGTTCCGGCAGGGGGGTTATCTACGAGCAGTACTTC.

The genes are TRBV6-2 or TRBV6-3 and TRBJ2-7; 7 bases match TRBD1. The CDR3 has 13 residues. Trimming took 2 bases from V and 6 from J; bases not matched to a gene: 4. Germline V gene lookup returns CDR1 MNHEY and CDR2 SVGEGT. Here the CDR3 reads CASSYDREFEQYF. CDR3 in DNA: TGTGCCAGCAGTTACGACAGGGAGTTCGAGCAGTACTTC.